This TCR beta chain was found in a study of T cell responses to AZD1222 COVID-19 vaccine. General study results and limits: Baseline seropositivity characterized only a handful of AZD1222 recipients. The sample set comprised mostly white British donors with more females, and clonal diversity was possibly underestimated. Breadth and depth of Spike-specific TCRs rose after two AZD1222 doses.

Details on this clone: Its antigen is still unknown.

Second-dose intervals near 4 or 12 weeks were combined. Germline V gene lookup returns CDR1 SGHVS and CDR2 FQNEAQ. The CDR3 spans 13 residues. The V end was cut by 3 bases, the J end by 5 bases, with 10 bases between. Using immunoSEQ multiplex PCR, the repertoire was profiled, and TCRdb retains in-frame clones only, with some absent. The sample holds fewer than 150,000 clones, roughly nine tenths seen once. The receptor's source is an adult who received the AZD1222 COVID-19 vaccine. The sequencing here drew on peripheral blood, taken 28 days after the second AZD1222 dose. The V and J genes are TRBV7-8 and TRBJ2-5; D might be TRBD2 (6 bases). The CDR3 is CASSLGGSETQYF. The CDR3 region has the DNA TGTGCCAGCAGCTTGGGAGGTTCGGAGACCCAGTACTTC. The full variable domain, in which reference TRBV7-8 and TRBJ2-5 provide the parts outside the CDR3, is GAGVSQSPRYKVAKRGQDVALRCDPISGHVSLFWYQQALGQGPEFLTYFQNEAQLDKSGLPSDRFFAERPEGSVSTLKIQRTQQEDSAVYLCASSLGGSETQYFGPGTRLLVL.